This T cell receptor (beta chain) was sequenced for a study of blood T cells in healthy people across ages. Study outcomes and limitations: Per million T cells, TCR beta diversity dropped about linearly as age rose. From one million sequenced T cells, diversity estimates were lower bounds. The long-lived group displayed more naive CD4+ cells, plus higher diversity, than the aged donors did.

Donation came from healthy Caucasian individuals in Russia who were aged about 6 to 90. This clonotype was seen more than once but under ten times. Its antigen is still unknown. A read error may explain this, as a much larger clone is one base away. A second about 7 to 12 cycle PCR used barcoded and J-beta primers. In TCRdb, the 5' RACE reads were re-called with MiXCR into one record per CDR3 protein. The table has around 650,000 distinct CDR3 sequences, about 34% seen once. The CDR3 spans 14 residues. Per germline, CDR1 SGHTA and CDR2 FQGNSA. Sequences were obtained from blood. The rearrangement uses TRBV7-2 and TRBJ2-5; TRBD1 agrees at 7 bases. This TCR came from a woman aged 80 or over in good health. The CDR3 is CAGSSGQFQETQYF. For the CDR3, the DNA is TGTGCCGGCAGCTCGGGACAGTTCCAAGAGACCCAGTACTTC.